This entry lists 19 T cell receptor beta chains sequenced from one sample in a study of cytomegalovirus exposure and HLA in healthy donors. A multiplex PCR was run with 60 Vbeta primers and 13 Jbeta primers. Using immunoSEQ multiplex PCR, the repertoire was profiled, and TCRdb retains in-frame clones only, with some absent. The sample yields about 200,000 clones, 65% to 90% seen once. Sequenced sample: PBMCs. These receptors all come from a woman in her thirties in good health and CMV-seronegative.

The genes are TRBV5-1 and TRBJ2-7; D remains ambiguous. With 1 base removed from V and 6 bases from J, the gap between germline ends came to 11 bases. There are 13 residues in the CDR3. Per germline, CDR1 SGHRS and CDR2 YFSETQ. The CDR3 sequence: CASSLQALSEQYF. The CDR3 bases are TGCGCCAGCAGCTTGCAGGCACTGAGCGAGCAGTACTTC.

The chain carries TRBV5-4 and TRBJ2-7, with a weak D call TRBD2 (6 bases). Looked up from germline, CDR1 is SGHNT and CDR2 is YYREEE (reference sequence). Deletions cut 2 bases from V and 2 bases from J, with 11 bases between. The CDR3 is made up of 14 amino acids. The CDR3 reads CASSFGTETYEQYF. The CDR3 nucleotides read TGTGCCAGCAGCTTCGGGACTGAAACCTACGAGCAGTACTTC.

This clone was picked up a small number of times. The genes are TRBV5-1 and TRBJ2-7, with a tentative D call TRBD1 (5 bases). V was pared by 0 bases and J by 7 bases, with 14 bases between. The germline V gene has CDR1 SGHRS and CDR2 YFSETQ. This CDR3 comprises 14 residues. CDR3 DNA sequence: TGCGCCAGCAGCTTGGAGGGTAGGGGATGGGAGCAGTACTTC. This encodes CASSLEGRGWEQYF.

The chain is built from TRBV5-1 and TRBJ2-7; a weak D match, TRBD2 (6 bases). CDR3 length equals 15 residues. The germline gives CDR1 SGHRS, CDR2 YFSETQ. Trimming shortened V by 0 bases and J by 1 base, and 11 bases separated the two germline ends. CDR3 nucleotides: TGCGCCAGCAGCTTGGGTAGCGGCGAATCCTACGAGCAGTACTTC. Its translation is CASSLGSGESYEQYF. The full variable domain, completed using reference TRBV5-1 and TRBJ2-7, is KAGVTQTPRYLIKTRGQQVTLSCSPISGHRSVSWYQQTPGQGLQFLFEYFSETQRNKGNFPGRFSGRQFSNSRSEMNVSTLELGDSALYLCASSLGSGESYEQYFGPGTRLTVT.

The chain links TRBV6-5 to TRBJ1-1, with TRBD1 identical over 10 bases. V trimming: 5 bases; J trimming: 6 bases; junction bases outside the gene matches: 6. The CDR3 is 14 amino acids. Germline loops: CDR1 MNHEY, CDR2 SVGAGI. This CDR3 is CASSRQGASAEAFF. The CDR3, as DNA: TGTGCCAGCAGTAGACAGGGGGCGAGTGCTGAAGCTTTCTTT.

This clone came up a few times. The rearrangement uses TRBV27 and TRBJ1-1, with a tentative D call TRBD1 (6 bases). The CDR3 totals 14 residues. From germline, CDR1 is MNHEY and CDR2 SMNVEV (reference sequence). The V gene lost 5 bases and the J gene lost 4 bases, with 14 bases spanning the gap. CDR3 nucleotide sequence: TGTGCCAGCAGTCGGAGACAGGAAGGCACTGAAGCTTTCTTT. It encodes CASSRRQEGTEAFF.

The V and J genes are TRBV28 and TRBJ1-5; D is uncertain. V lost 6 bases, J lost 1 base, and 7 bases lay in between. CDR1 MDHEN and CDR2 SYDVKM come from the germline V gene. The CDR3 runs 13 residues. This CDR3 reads CASSHRSNQPQHF. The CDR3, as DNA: TGTGCCAGCAGCCATAGAAGCAATCAGCCCCAGCATTTT.

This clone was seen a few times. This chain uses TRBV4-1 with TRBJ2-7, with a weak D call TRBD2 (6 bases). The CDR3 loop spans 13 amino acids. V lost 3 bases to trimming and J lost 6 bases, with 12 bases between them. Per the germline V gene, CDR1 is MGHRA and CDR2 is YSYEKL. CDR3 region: CASSHLWRGEQYF. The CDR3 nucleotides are TGCGCCAGCAGCCACCTCTGGCGGGGCGAGCAGTACTTC.

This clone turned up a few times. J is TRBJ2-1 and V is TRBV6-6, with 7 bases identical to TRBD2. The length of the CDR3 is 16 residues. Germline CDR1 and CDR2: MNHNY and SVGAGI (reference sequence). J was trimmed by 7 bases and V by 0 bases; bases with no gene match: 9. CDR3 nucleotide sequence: TGTGCCAGCAGTTACTCGCTAGCGGCAAAGGTAAATGAGCAGTTCTTC. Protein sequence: CASSYSLAAKVNEQFF.

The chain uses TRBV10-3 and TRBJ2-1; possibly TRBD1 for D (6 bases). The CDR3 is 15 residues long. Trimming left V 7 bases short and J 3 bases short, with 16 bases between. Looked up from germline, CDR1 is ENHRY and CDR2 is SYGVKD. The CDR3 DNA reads TGTGCCATCAAATTGGGGGCAGGGGACTACAATGAGCAGTTCTTC. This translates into CAIKLGAGDYNEQFF.

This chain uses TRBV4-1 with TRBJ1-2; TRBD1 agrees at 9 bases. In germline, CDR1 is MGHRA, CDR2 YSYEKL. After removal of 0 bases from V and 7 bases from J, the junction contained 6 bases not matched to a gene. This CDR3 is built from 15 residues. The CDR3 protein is CASSQELQGAGGYTF. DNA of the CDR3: TGCGCCAGCAGCCAAGAACTACAGGGGGCGGGTGGCTACACCTTC.

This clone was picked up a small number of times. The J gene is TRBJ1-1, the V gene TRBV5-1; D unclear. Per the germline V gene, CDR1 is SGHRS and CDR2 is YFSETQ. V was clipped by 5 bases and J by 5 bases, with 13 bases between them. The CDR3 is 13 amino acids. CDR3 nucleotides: TGCGCCAGCAGAGTCAGCGTCGAGACTGAAGCTTTCTTT. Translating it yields CASRVSVETEAFF.

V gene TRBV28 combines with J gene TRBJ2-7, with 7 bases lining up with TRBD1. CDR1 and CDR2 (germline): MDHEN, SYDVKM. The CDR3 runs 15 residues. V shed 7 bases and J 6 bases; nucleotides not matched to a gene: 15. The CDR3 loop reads CASIPSVGQASEQYF. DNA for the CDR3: TGTGCCAGCATCCCCTCGGTCGGACAGGCCTCCGAGCAGTACTTC.

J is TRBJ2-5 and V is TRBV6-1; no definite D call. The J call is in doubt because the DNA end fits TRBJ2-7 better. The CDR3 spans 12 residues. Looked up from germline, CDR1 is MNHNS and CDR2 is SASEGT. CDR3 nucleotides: TGTGCCAGCAATCACAGAAGCTACGAGCAGTACTTC. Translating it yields CASNHRSYEQYF.

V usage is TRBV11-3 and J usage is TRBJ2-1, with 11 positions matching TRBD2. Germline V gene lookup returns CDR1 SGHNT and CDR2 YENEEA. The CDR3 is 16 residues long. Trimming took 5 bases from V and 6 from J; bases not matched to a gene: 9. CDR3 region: CASSLSSGRAVNEQFF. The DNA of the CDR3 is TGTGCCAGCAGCCTAAGTAGCGGGAGGGCCGTCAATGAGCAGTTCTTC. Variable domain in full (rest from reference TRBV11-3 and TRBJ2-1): EAGVVQSPRYKIIEKKQPVAFWCNPISGHNTLYWYLQNLGQGPELLIRYENEEAVDDSQLPKDRFSAERLKGVDSTLKIQPAELGDSAVYLCASSLSSGRAVNEQFFGPGTRLTVL.

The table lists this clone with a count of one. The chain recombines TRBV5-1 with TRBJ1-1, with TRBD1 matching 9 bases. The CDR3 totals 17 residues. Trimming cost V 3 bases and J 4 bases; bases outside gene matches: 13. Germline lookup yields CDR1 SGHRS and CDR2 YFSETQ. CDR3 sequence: CASSWRYGTGNRTEAFF. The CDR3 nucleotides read TGCGCCAGCAGCTGGAGGTACGGGACAGGGAATCGCACTGAAGCTTTCTTT.

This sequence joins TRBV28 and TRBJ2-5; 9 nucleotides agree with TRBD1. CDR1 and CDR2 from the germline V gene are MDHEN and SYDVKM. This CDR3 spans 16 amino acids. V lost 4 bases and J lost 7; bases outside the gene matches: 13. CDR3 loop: CASSSPATGGEGTQYF. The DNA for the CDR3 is TGTGCCAGCAGTTCCCCAGCGACAGGGGGGGAAGGGACCCAGTACTTC.

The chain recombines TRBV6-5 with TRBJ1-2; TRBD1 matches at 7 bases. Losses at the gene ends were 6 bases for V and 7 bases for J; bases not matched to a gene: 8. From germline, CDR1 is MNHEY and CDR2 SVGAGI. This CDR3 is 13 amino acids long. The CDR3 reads CASSEKGAVGYTF. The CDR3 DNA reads TGTGCCAGCAGCGAAAAGGGGGCCGTTGGCTACACCTTC.

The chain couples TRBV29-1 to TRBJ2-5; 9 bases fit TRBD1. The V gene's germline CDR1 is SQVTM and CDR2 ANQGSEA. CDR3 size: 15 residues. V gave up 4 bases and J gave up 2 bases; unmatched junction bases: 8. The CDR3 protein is CSVGDRVTLQETQYF. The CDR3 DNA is TGCAGCGTTGGGGACAGGGTTACATTGCAAGAGACCCAGTACTTC.